A selection of T cell receptor beta chains follows, all from one sample in a study of blood T cell repertoires in COVID-19. Using immunoSEQ multiplex PCR, the repertoire was profiled, and TCRdb retains in-frame clones only, with some absent. The repertoire holds around 310,000 clones, with 85% to 90% as singletons. Source material: PBMCs or T cells enriched from blood (not recorded which). The source is a woman aged 25 to 39 who had recovered from COVID-19. Both conserved end residues are part of each CDR3. Fields, in order: V gene, J gene, CDR3 protein.

>TRBV3-1/TRBV3-2|TRBJ2-1
CASSYGLAGVGEQFF
>TRBV4-2|TRBJ2-7
CASSAGLAGGLTISYEQYF
>TRBV6-5|TRBJ1-2
CASRHSGEGNYGYTF
>TRBV4-1|TRBJ1-1
CASSHIGTGKRNTEAFF
>TRBV6-6|TRBJ2-4
CASSPTVTGVPSHIQYF
>TRBV6-5|TRBJ2-7
CASSYGGTYEQYF
>TRBV7-2|TRBJ2-7
CASSLAGVYEQYF
>TRBV7-8|TRBJ1-5
CASSLANSYSNQPQHF
>TRBV30|TRBJ1-2
CACLTGEGGYTF
>TRBV28|TRBJ1-1
CASSLIRWRATEAFF
>TRBV24-1|TRBJ2-2
CATSDGATGGDTGELFF
>TRBV7-9|TRBJ2-6
CASSLRETGANVLTF
>TRBV4-1|TRBJ1-5
CASSVDTQNSNQPQHF
>TRBV19|TRBJ2-1
CASSIPGIIDEQFF
>TRBV7-9|TRBJ2-5
CASSRTPRGSETQYF
>TRBV18|TRBJ1-4
CASSPGGGKLFF
>TRBV4-3|TRBJ1-6
CASSQGTGSENSPLHF
>TRBV3-1/TRBV3-2|TRBJ2-2
CASSRWGSGEHGELFF